These 10 T cell receptor beta chains share one sample of origin, sequenced in a study of CD8+ T cells in alopecia areata. Sampling of alopecia areata patients yielded lesional scalp punch biopsies as well as peripheral blood. RNA was extracted and reverse transcribed into cDNA as the sequencing template. Measured with immunoSEQ multiplex PCR; TCRdb has only the in-frame clones, and not every one. Of around 16,000 clones listed, approximately 54% are singletons. Sequenced: skin. All receptors come from a human donor with alopecia areata.

The gene calls are TRBV28 and TRBJ2-5; tentative D call: TRBD1 (5 bases). Per the germline V gene, CDR1 is MDHEN and CDR2 is SYDVKM. The CDR3 consists of 13 residues. V was shortened by 2 bases and J by 2 bases, with 6 bases between the two germline ends. CDR3 nucleotide sequence: TGTGCCAGCAGTTTAAACAGGCAAGAGACCCAGTACTTC. Protein sequence: CASSLNRQETQYF.

The chain has TRBV5-1 and TRBJ1-3; 7 positions match TRBD1. After removal of 3 bases from V and 8 bases from J, the junction contained 8 bases not matched to a gene. This CDR3 region has 14 residues. The germline V gene encodes CDR1 SGHRS and CDR2 YFSETQ. The CDR3 coding sequence is TGCGCCAGCAGCTACGGACAGGCGGGGGACACCATATATTTT. Its protein product is CASSYGQAGDTIYF. The full variable domain, completed using reference TRBV5-1 and TRBJ1-3, is KAGVTQTPRYLIKTRGQQVTLSCSPISGHRSVSWYQQTPGQGLQFLFEYFSETQRNKGNFPGRFSGRQFSNSRSEMNVSTLELGDSALYLCASSYGQAGDTIYFGEGSWLTVV.

This chain joins TRBV11-2 and TRBJ2-1; D is unresolved. Trimming cost V 6 bases and J 8 bases, with 5 bases left between them. This CDR3 spans 10 amino acids. Germline CDR1 is SGHAT and CDR2 is FQNNGV. The CDR3 reads CASSFHEQFF. The CDR3 region has the DNA TGTGCCAGCAGTTTCCATGAGCAGTTCTTC.

This clone was detected a few times. The rearrangement joins TRBV11-2 to TRBJ2-4; possible D gene TRBD1, 7 bases. The CDR3 totals 16 residues. V was shortened by 2 bases and J by 0 bases, with 11 bases between the two germline ends. CDR1 and CDR2 (germline): SGHAT, FQNNGV. For the CDR3, the DNA is TGTGCCAGCAGCTTATGGAGGGGGCTAGCCAAAAACATTCAGTACTTC. Translation gives CASSLWRGLAKNIQYF.

The rearrangement uses TRBV6-1 and TRBJ2-1; 7 nucleotides match TRBD2. Germline values: CDR1 MNHNS, CDR2 SASEGT. V gave up 4 bases and J gave up 4 bases; unmatched junction bases: 4. This CDR3 is 14 amino acids long. CDR3 in DNA: TGTGCCAGCAGTGCTAGCGGATCATACAATGAGCAGTTCTTC. Its protein is CASSASGSYNEQFF.

The chain links TRBV10-1 to TRBJ2-1; 8 bases agree with TRBD2. V shed 5 bases, J shed 3 bases, and the junction held 6 bases outside the gene matches. The germline gives CDR1 WNHNN, CDR2 SYGVQD (reference sequence). The CDR3 contains 15 residues. CDR3: CASSIQRENYNEQFF. The CDR3 DNA is TGCGCCAGCAGTATCCAGCGGGAGAACTACAATGAGCAGTTCTTC.

The chain has TRBV27 and TRBJ2-7, with TRBD2 matching 8 bases. This CDR3 comprises 14 residues. V lost 2 bases, J lost 6 bases, and 6 bases stayed unmatched. The germline gives CDR1 MNHEY, CDR2 SMNVEV (reference sequence). The CDR3 protein is CASSLMGTSFEQYF. CDR3 DNA: TGTGCCAGCAGTTTAATGGGGACTAGTTTCGAGCAGTACTTC.

This clone turned up a few times. The genes are TRBV6-9 and TRBJ2-7; 9 nucleotides match TRBD2. Germline CDR1 is MNHGY and CDR2 is SVAAGI. The CDR3 is 14 residues long. J lost 6 bases, V lost 3 bases, and 6 bases had no gene match. This CDR3 reads CASSYSGLAAEQYF. For the CDR3, the DNA is TGTGCCAGCAGTTACTCGGGACTAGCCGCCGAGCAGTACTTC.

By share of the sample, this clone is medium-sized. The J gene is TRBJ2-5, the V gene TRBV19, with D possibly matching TRBD1 (6 bases). Trimming removed 6 bases from V and 7 bases from J, with 18 bases in between. From germline, CDR1 is LNHDA and CDR2 SQIVND (reference sequence). The CDR3 is 14 amino acids. In DNA form, the CDR3 reads TGTGCCAGTAGCAGAAGGCAGGCCAGGGGGACCCAGTACTTC. Translation: CASSRRQARGTQYF.

The chain combines TRBV27 with TRBJ2-1; 10 positions agree with TRBD2. This CDR3 has 14 residues. J was trimmed by 11 bases and V by 3 bases; bases with no gene match: 7. The germline gives CDR1 MNHEY, CDR2 SMNVEV (reference sequence). The CDR3 nucleotides are TGTGCCAGCAGTTTGCGGACTAGCGGCTTTCAGCAGTTCTTC. Its translation is CASSLRTSGFQQFF.